The T cell receptor beta chain under discussion was sequenced for a study of blood T cell repertoires in COVID-19. As for the study in general: Donors in the United States, Italy and Spain gave samples during acute or convalescent COVID-19.

CDR3 length: 17 amino acids. CDR1 is MGHRA and CDR2 is YSYEKL in the germline V gene. Losses at the gene ends were 3 bases for V and 2 bases for J; bases not matched to a gene: 12. Original analysis: Amplifying reference gene primers gave estimates of nucleated cell counts. The table came from immunoSEQ multiplex PCR; TCRdb's copy has only in-frame clones and leaves some out. V, J and clone size are those of that table, while D and trimming were read from the DNA. The table records roughly 250,000 clones, 80% to 90% of them present only once. The chain couples TRBV4-1 to TRBJ2-5; 7 nucleotides line up with TRBD1. The TCR originated in a woman between 25 and 40 years old with COVID-19, enrolled during active disease. Sequencing input: peripheral blood. The CDR3 loop is CASSHRIRGGPQETQYF. The CDR3 DNA reads as TGCGCCAGCAGCCATCGAATCCGAGGGGGCCCTCAAGAGACCCAGTACTTC.